This TCR beta chain is drawn from a study of OX40 agonist ivuxolimab in advanced cancers. Comment on this clone: The target antigen is unknown.

Broader study findings: More expanded clones were found, on average, in CD8+ than in CD4+ T cells.

Libraries were prepared by immunoSEQ multiplex PCR; TCRdb keeps only in-frame clonotypes and omits some of them. This sample has roughly 53,000 clones, with roughly 79% found just once. V lost 1 base and J 4 bases, leaving 10 bases between the germline ends. The CDR3 runs 14 residues. Germline CDR1 is SGHNT and CDR2 is YENEEA. The material sequenced was CD4+ or CD8+ T cells sorted from blood, taken in a trial of the OX40 agonist ivuxolimab. V gene TRBV11-3 combines with J gene TRBJ2-5; D is perhaps TRBD1 or TRBD2 (5 bases each). This TCR was sampled from an adult with an advanced solid tumor such as melanoma, head and neck, liver or kidney cancer. DNA of the CDR3: TGTGCCAGCAGCTTAGGAGGGGATCTAGAGACCCAGTACTTC. Amino acid sequence: CASSLGGDLETQYF.